This TCR beta chain was sequenced during a study of blood T cell repertoires in COVID-19. Profiling relied on immunoSEQ multiplex PCR, and the TCRdb table lists in-frame clones only, not all of them. The table shows about 300,000 clones, with approximately 90% occurring only once. Material for sequencing was peripheral blood. The receptor was isolated from a woman in her 30s who had recovered from COVID-19.

The CDR3 DNA sequence: TGTGCCAGCAGACGGGGAGGGGCCTCCTACGAGCAGTACTTC. As protein: CASRRGGASYEQYF. The chain carries TRBV6-5 and TRBJ2-7; 7 positions match TRBD2. The V gene end was trimmed by 6 bases and the J gene end by 0 bases; junction bases not matched to a gene: 5. This CDR3 has 14 amino acids. Germline loops: CDR1 MNHEY, CDR2 SVGAGI.